This record concerns one T cell receptor beta chain sequence. The sample originates from a study of T cell changes during pregnancy in multiple sclerosis. The V gene end was trimmed by 1 base and the J gene end by 1 base; junction bases not matched to a gene: 4. The V gene's germline CDR1 is MNHEY and CDR2 SMNVEV (reference sequence). The CDR3 is 16 amino acids. Some clones are missing from TCRdb's copy, which holds only in-frame ones; the method was immunoSEQ multiplex PCR. Among 30,000 or so clones listed, roughly 89% were seen once. The chain couples TRBV27 to TRBJ2-1; the match to TRBD2 covers 7 bases. Sequenced here: CD8+ T cells from peripheral blood mononuclear cells, sampled in the first trimester of pregnancy. This receptor was identified in a female donor with multiple sclerosis, enrolled in a pregnancy study. CDR3 sequence: CASSLYSGDSYNEQFF. The CDR3 bases are TGTGCCAGCAGTTTATACAGCGGGGATTCCTACAATGAGCAGTTCTTC.